This T cell receptor beta chain was sequenced during a study of blood T cell repertoires in COVID-19. Study context: COVID-19 samples, acute and convalescent, were from the United States, Italy and Spain.

TCRdb's copy holds only in-frame clones and misses some; the assay was immunoSEQ multiplex PCR. This sample has over 90,000 clones, with about four fifths found just once. Sequencing was performed on peripheral blood. This TCR was sampled from a man aged 45-65 years with active or convalescent COVID-19.

The CDR3 loop is CASTGRGPLYGYTF. CDR3 in DNA: TGTGCCAGCACGGGCAGGGGGCCTCTCTATGGCTACACCTTC. This chain joins TRBV7-9 and TRBJ1-2; 8 bases are a match to TRBD1. Germline V CDR1 and CDR2: SEHNR, FQNEAQ (reference sequence). With V trimmed by 7 bases and J by 4 bases, 8 bases remained unmatched. The CDR3 runs to 14 residues.